This TCR beta chain was recorded in a study of blood T cell repertoires in COVID-19. In the study overall: Acute-phase and convalescent COVID-19 samples originated in the United States, Italy and Spain. Sources were T cells, B-cell-depleted T cells, or PBMCs; the material itself was cDNA or gDNA.

Original analysis: Estimates of nucleated cell counts were drawn from the amplification of reference gene primers. Sequencing was performed with immunoSEQ multiplex PCR; in TCRdb, only in-frame clones are kept and a portion is missing. The V and J calls and clone size were taken over from that table, and D and trimming were inferred from the DNA. The repertoire holds about 350,000 clones, with approximately 86% as singletons. Seattle researchers signed up patients amid active infection and tracked them longitudinally. J was trimmed by 5 bases and V by 4 bases; bases with no gene match: 11. CDR3 length equals 16 residues. Per the germline V gene, CDR1 is LGHDT and CDR2 is YNNKEL (reference sequence).

The clonotype originates from a woman in her fifties or sixties with COVID-19, enrolled during active disease. The specimen sequenced was peripheral blood. This sequence joins TRBV3-1 (or the pseudogene TRBV3-2) and TRBJ1-2, with 9 bases that match TRBD1. The CDR3 region is CASSRDGTGQSYGYTF. The CDR3 DNA follows: TGTGCCAGCAGCCGGGACGGGACAGGGCAGAGTTATGGCTACACCTTC.